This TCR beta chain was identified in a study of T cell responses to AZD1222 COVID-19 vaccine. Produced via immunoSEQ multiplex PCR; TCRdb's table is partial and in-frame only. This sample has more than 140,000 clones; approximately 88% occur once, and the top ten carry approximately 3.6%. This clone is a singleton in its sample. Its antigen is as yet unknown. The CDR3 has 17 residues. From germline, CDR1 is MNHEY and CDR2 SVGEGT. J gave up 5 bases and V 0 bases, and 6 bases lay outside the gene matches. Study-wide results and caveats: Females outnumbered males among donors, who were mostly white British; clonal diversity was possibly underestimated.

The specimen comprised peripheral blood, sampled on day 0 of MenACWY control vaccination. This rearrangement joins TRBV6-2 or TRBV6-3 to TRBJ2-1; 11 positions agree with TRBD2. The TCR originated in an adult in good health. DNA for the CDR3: TGTGCCAGCAGTTACTCGATCCATAGCGGGGGGGACAATGAGCAGTTCTTC. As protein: CASSYSIHSGGDNEQFF.